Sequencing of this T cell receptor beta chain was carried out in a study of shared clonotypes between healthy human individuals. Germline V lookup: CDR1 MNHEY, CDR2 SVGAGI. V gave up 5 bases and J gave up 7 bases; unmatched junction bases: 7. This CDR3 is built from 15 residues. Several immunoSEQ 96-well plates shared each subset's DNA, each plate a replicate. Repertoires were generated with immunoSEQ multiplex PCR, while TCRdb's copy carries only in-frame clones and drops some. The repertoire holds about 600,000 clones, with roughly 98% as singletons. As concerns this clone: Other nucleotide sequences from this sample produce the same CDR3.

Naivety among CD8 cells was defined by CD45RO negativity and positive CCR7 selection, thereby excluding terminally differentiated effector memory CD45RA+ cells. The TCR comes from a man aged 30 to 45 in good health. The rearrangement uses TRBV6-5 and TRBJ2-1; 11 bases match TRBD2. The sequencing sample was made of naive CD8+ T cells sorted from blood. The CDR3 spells CASSPLAGGNNEQFF. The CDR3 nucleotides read TGTGCCAGCAGTCCTCTAGCGGGAGGAAATAATGAGCAGTTCTTC.